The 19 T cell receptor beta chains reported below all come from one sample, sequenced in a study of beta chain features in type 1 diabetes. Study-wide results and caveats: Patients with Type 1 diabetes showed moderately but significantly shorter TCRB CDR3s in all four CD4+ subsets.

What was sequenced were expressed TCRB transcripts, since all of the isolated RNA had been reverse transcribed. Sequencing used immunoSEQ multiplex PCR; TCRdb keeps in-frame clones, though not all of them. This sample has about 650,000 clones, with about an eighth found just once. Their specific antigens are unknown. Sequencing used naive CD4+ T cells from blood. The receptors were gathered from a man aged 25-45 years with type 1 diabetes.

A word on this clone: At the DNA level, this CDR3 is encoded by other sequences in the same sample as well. DNA for the CDR3: TGTGCCTGGACCCCGGGAGGGGCCGATACGCAGTATTTT. Protein: CAWTPGGADTQYF. V is TRBV30 and J is TRBJ2-3; 8 bases match TRBD2. The CDR3 spans 13 residues. The V segment lost 4 bases and the J segment 6 bases; nucleotides outside the gene matches: 6. Per germline, CDR1 GTSNPN and CDR2 SVGIG (reference sequence).

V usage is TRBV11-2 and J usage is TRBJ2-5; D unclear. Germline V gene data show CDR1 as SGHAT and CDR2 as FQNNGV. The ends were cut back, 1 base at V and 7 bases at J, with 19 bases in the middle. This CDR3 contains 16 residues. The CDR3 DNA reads TGTGCCAGCAGCTTAGTATTAGGGAACAGCCAGGCGACCCAGTACTTC. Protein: CASSLVLGNSQATQYF.

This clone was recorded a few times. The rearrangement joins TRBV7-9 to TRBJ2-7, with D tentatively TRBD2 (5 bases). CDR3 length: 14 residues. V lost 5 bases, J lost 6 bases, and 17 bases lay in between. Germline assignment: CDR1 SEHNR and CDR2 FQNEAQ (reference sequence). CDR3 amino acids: CASSPDPLRGEQYF. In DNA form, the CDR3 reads TGTGCCAGCAGCCCGGACCCTCTACGGGGCGAGCAGTACTTC.

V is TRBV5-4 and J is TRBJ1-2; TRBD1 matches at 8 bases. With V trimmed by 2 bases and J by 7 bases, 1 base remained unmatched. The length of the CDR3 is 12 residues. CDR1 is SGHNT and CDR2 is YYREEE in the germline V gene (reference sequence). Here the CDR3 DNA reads TGTGCCAGCAGCTTCGACAGGGGTGGCTACACCTTC. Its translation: CASSFDRGGYTF.

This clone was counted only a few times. Written as DNA, the CDR3 is TGTGCCAGCAGCTTTGGATCGGGGGCCAATCAGCCCCAGCATTTT. It specifies CASSFGSGANQPQHF. The chain couples TRBV5-6 to TRBJ1-5; D is perhaps TRBD1 (6 bases). The CDR3 runs 15 residues. V lost 2 bases, J lost 3 bases, and 12 bases lay in between. Germline CDR1 is SGHDT and CDR2 is YYEEEE. The complete variable domain, with remaining parts taken from reference TRBV5-6 and TRBJ1-5, reads DAGVTQSPTHLIKTRGQQVTLRCSPKSGHDTVSWYQQALGQGPQFIFQYYEEEERQRGNFPDRFSGHQFPNYSSELNVNALLLGDSALYLCASSFGSGANQPQHFGDGTRLSIL.

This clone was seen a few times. The CDR3 sequence is CASGQVYEQYF. The CDR3 nucleotides are TGTGCCAGCGGCCAAGTCTACGAGCAGTACTTC. The J gene is TRBJ2-7, the V gene TRBV6-6; unclear D gene. Trimming took off 8 bases at V and 3 bases at J, with 8 bases between the two ends. The germline CDR1 and CDR2 sequences are MNHNY and SVGAGI (reference sequence). The CDR3 runs 11 residues.

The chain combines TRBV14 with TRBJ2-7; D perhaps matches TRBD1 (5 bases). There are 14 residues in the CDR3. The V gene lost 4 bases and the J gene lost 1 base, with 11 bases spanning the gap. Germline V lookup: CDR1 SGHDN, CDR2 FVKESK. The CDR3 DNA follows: TGTGCCAGCAGCCGGCAGGGCGGATCCTACGAGCAGTACTTC. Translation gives CASSRQGGSYEQYF.

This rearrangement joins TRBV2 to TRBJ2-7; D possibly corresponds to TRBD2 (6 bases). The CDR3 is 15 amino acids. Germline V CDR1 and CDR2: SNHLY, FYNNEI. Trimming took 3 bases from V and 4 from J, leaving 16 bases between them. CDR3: CASSESGTFLYEQYF. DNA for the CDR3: TGTGCCAGCAGTGAGTCGGGGACTTTTCTTTACGAGCAGTACTTC.

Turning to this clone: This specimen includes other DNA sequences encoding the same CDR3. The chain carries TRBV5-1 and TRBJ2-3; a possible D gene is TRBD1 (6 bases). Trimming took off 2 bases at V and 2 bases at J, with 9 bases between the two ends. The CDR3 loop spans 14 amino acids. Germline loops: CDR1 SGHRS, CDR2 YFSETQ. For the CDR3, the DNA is TGCGCCAGCAGCTTTGGACAGAACACAGATACGCAGTATTTT. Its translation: CASSFGQNTDTQYF. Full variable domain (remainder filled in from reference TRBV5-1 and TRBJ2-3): KAGVTQTPRYLIKTRGQQVTLSCSPISGHRSVSWYQQTPGQGLQFLFEYFSETQRNKGNFPGRFSGRQFSNSRSEMNVSTLELGDSALYLCASSFGQNTDTQYFGPGTRLTVL.

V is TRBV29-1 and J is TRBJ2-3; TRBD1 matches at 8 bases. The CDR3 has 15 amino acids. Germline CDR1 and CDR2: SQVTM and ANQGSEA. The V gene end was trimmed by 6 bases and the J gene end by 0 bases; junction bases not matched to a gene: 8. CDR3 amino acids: CSVAGTGASTDTQYF. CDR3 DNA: TGCAGCGTCGCAGGGACAGGAGCTAGCACAGATACGCAGTATTTT.

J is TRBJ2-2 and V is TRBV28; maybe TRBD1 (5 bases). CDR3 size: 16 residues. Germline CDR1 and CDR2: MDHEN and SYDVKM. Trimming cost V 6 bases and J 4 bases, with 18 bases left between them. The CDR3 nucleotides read TGTGCCAGCAGGATCCGACAGAGAGGTACCACCGGGGAGCTGTTTTTT. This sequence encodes CASRIRQRGTTGELFF.

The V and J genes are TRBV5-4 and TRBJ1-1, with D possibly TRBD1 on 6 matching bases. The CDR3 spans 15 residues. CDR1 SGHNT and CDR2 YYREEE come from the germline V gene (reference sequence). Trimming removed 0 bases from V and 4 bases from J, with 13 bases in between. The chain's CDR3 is CASSLDEGGGTEAFF. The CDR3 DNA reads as TGTGCCAGCAGCTTGGACGAGGGAGGGGGCACTGAAGCTTTCTTT.

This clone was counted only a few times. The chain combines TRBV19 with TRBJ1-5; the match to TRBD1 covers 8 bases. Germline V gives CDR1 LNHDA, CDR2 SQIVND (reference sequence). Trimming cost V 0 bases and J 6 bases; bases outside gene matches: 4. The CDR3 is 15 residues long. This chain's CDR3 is CASSIEPGGGQPQHF. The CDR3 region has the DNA TGTGCCAGTAGTATAGAACCAGGGGGCGGTCAGCCCCAGCATTTT.

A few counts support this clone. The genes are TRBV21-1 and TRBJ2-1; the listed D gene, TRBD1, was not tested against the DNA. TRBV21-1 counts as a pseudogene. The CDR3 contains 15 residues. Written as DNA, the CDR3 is TGTGCCAGCAGTCGAATGGGGCCTTTCTACAATGAGCAGTTCTTC. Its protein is CASSRMGPFYNEQFF.

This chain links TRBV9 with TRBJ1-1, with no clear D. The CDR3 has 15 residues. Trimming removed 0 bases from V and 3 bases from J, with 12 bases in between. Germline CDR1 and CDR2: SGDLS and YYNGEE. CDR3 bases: TGTGCCAGCAGCGTAGGTGTAGGGAGGGACACTGAAGCTTTCTTT. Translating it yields CASSVGVGRDTEAFF.

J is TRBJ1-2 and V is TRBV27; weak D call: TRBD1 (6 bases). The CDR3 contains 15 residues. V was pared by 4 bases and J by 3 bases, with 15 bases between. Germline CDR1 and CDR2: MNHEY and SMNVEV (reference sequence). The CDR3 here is CASSYRGQLHYGYTF. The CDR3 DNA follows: TGTGCCAGCAGTTACAGAGGACAGCTACACTATGGCTACACCTTC.

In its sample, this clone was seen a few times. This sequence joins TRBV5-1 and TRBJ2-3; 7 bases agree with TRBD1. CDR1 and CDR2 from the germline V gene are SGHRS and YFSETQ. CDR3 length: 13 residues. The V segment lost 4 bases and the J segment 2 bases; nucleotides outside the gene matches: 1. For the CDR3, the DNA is TGCGCCAGCAGCACAGGGGCCACAGATACGCAGTATTTT. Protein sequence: CASSTGATDTQYF. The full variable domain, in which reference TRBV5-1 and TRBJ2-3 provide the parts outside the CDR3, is KAGVTQTPRYLIKTRGQQVTLSCSPISGHRSVSWYQQTPGQGLQFLFEYFSETQRNKGNFPGRFSGRQFSNSRSEMNVSTLELGDSALYLCASSTGATDTQYFGPGTRLTVL.

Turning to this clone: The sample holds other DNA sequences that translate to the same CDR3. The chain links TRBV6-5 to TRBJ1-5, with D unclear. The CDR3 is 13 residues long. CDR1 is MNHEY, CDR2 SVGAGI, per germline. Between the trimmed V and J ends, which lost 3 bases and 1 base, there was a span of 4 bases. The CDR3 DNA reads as TGTGCCAGCAGTTATGGGAGCAATCAGCCCCAGCATTTT. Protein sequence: CASSYGSNQPQHF.

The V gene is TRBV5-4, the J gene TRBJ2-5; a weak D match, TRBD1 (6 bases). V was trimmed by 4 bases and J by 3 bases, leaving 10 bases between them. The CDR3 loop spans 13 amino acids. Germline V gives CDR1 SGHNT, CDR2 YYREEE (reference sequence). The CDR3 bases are TGTGCCAGCAGCAGGACAGAAAAAGAGACCCAGTACTTC. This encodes CASSRTEKETQYF.